This T cell receptor (beta chain) was identified in a study of PD-1 blockade in classical Hodgkin lymphoma. Study-level background: Nivolumab was given intravenously to patients at 3 mg/kg every 2 weeks.

In the case of this clone: The antigen is undetermined.

This sample's time point: cycle 4 day 1 (C4D1), after more than five weeks of nivolumab. Every one of the patients relapsed after autologous stem cell transplantation (brentuximab vedotin exposure was variable). This CDR3 comprises 15 residues. The germline V and J ends were trimmed by 3 bases and 4 bases, with 15 bases remaining between them. Per the germline V gene, CDR1 is SGHNT and CDR2 is YENEEA. Regarding the study as a whole: Patients who responded completely had about the same baseline diversity as newly diagnosed patients. Patients with an early start, nivolumab under 1 year after ASCT, were excluded.

Assay used: immunoSEQ multiplex PCR; TCRdb lists only in-frame clones, some missing. The table records tens of thousands of clones, just over 90% of them present only once. The chain uses TRBV11-3 and TRBJ2-5; tentatively, D is TRBD2 (7 bases). The source is a human donor with classical Hodgkin lymphoma. Specimen: peripheral blood mononuclear cells (PBMCs), collected before the fourth cycle of nivolumab. Here the CDR3 DNA reads TGTGCCAGCAGCTTCTGGGGGGGGGCAGGAGAGACCCAGTACTTC. The encoded protein is CASSFWGGAGETQYF. The whole variable domain, filled in from reference TRBV11-3 and TRBJ2-5, reads EAGVVQSPRYKIIEKKQPVAFWCNPISGHNTLYWYLQNLGQGPELLIRYENEEAVDDSQLPKDRFSAERLKGVDSTLKIQPAELGDSAVYLCASSFWGGAGETQYFGPGTRLLVL.